This T cell receptor (beta chain) derives from a study of CD8+CD57+ T cells in acquired aplastic anemia. About the research overall: DNA recovered from sorted CD4+ and CD8+ cells had a mean of approximately 3.4 ug. Healthy donors averaged around 10 million reads for CD4+ cells.

Germline loops: CDR1 GTSNPN, CDR2 SVGIG (reference sequence). This CDR3 has 13 amino acids. The V end lost 0 bases, the J end lost 8 bases, and 10 bases lay between the germline ends. Study-wide results and limits: A significant difference in CD8+ Simpson's diversity between patients and controls was not found.

This clonotype was detected ten times or more. What it recognizes is unknown. The template used for profiling TCR beta VDJ and CDR3 was genomic DNA. TCRdb called the reads again in MiXCR, with one record for every CDR3 protein. The profile shows around 190,000 distinct CDR3 sequences, approximately 52% of them singletons. The sequencing sample was made of sorted CD4+, CD8+, or CD8+CD57+ T cells (not recorded which) from PBMCs. This chain links TRBV30 with TRBJ1-4; possibly TRBD1 for D (5 bases). The TCR was taken from a human donor in good health, serving as a control. This chain's CDR3 is CAWSVGQAEKLFF. CDR3 nucleotides: TGTGCCTGGAGTGTGGGGCAGGCCGAAAAACTGTTTTTT.